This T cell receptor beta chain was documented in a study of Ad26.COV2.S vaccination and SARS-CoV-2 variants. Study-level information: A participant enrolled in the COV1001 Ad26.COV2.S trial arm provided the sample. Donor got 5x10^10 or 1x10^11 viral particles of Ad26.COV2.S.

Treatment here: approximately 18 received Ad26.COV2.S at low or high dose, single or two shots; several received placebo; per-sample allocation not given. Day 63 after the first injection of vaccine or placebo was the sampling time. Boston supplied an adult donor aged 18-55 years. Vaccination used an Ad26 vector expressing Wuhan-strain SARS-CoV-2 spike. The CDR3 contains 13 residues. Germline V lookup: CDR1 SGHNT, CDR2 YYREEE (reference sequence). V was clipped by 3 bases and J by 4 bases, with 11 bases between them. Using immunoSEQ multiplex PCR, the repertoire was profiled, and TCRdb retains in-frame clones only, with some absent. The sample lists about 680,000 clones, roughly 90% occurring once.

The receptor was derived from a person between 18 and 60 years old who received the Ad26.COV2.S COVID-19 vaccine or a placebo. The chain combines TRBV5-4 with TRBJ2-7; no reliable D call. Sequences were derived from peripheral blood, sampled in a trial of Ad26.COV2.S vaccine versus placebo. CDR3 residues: CASSSTRTYEQYF. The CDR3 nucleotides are TGTGCCAGCAGCTCGACAAGAACTTACGAGCAGTACTTC.